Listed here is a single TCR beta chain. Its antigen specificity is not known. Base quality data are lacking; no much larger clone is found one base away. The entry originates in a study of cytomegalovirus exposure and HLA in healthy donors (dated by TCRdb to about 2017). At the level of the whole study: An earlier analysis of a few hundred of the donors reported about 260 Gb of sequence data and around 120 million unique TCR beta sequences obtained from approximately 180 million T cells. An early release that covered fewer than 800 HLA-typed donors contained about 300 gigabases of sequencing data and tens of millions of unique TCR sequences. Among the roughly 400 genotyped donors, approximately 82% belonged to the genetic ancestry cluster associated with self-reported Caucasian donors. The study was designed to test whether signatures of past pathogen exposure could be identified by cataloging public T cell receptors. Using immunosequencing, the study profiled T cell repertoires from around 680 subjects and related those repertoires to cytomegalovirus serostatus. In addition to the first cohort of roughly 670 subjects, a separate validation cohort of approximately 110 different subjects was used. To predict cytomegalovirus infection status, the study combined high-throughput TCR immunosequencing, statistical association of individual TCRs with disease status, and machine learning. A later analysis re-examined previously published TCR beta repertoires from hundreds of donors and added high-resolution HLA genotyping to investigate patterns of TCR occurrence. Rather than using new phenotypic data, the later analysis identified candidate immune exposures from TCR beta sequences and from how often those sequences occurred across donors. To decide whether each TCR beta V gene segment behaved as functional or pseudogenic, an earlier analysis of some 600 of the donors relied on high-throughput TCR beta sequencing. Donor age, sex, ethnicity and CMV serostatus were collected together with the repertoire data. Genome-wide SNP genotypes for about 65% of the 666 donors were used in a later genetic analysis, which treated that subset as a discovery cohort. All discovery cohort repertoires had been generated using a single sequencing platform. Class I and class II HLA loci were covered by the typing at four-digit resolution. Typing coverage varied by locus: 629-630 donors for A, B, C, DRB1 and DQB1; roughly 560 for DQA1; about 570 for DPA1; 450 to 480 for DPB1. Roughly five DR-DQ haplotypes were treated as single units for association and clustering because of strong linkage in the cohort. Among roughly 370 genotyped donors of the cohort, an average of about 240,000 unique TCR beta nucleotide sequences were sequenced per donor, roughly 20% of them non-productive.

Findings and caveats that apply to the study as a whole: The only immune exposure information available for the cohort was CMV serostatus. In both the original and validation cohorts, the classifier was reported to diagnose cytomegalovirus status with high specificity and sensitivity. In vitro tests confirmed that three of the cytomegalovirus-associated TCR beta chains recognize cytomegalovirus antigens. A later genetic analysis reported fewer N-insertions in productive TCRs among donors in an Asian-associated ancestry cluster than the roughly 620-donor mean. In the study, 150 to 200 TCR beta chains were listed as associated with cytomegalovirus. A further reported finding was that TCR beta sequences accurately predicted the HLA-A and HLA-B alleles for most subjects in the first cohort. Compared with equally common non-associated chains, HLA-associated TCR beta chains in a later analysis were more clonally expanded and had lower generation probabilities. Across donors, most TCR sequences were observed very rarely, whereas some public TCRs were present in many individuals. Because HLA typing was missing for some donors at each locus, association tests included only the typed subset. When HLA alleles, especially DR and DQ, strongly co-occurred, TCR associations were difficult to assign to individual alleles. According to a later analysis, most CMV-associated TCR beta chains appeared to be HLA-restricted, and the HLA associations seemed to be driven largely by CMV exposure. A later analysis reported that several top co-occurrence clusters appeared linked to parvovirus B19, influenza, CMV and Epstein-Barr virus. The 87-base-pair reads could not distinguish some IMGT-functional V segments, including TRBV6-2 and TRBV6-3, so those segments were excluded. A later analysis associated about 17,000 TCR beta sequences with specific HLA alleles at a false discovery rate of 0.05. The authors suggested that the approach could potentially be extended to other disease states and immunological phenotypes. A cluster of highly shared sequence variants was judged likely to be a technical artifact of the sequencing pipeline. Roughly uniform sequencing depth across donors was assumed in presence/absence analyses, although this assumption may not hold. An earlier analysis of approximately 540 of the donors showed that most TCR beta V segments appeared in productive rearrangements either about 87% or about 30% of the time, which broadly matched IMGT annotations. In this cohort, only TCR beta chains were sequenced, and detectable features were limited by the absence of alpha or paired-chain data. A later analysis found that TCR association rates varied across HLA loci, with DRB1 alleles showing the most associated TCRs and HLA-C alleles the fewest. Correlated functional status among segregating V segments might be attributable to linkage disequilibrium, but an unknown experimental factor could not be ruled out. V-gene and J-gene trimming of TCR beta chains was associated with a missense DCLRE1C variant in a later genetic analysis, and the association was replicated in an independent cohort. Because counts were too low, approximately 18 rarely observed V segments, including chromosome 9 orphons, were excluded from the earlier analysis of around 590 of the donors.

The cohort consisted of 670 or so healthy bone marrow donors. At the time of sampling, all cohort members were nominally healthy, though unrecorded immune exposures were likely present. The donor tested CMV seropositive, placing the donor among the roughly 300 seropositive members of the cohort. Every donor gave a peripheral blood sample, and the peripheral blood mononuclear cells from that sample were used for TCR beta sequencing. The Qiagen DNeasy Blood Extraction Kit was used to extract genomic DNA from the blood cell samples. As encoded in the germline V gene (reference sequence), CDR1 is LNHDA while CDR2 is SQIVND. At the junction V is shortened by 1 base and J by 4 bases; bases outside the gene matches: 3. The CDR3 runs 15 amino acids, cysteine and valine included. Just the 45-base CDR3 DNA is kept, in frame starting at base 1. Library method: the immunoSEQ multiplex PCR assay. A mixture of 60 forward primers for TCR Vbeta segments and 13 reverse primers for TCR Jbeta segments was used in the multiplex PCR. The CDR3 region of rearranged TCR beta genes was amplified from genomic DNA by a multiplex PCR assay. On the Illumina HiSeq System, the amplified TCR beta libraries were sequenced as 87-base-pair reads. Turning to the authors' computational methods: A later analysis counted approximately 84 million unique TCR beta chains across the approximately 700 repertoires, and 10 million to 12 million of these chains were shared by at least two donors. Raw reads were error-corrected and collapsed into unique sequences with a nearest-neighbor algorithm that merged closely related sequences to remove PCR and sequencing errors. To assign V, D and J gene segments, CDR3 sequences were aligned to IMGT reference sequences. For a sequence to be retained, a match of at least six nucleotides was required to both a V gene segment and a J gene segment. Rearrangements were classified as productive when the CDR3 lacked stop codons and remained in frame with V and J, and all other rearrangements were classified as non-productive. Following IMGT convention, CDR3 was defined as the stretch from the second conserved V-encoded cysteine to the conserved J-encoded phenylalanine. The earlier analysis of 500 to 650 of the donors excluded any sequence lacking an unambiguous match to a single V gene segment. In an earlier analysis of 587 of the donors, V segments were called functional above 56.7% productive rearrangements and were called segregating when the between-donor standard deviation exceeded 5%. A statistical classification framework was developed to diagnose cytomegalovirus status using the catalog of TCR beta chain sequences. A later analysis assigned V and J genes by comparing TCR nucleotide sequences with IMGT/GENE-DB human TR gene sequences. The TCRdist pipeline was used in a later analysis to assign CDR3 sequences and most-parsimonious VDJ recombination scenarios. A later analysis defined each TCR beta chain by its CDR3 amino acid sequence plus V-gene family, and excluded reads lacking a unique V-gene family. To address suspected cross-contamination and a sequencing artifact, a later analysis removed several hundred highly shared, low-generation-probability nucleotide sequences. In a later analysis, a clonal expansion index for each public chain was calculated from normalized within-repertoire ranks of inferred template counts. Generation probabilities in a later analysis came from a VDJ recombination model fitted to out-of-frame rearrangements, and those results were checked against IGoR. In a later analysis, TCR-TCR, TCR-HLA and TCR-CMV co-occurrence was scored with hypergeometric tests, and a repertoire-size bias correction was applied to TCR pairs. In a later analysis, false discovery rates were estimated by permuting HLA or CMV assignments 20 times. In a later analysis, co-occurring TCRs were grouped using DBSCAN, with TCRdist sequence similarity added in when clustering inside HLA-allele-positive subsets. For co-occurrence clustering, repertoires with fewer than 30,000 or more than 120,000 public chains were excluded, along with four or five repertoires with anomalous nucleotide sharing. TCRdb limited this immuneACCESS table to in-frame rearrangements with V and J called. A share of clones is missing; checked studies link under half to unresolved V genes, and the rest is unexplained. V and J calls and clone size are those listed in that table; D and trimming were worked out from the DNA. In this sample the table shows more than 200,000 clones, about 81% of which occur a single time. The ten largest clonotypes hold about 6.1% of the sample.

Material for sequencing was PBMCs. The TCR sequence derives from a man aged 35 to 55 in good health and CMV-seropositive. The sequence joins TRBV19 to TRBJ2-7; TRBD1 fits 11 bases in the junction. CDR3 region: CASSIGDRGRYEQYV. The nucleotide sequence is TGTGCCAGTAGTATAGGGGACAGGGGGAGATACGAGCAGTACGTC.